This section outlines one T cell receptor (beta chain) sequence together with its context. What it binds is not known. The data derive from a study of T cell responses to AZD1222 COVID-19 vaccine. General study points: Scientists sampled the repertoires only once the peak T cell response had passed. Close to half of all spike-specific TCRs reportedly target regions of the variants that are unmutated.

Per germline, CDR1 LNHDA and CDR2 SQIVND (reference sequence). This CDR3 spans 13 amino acids. With 6 bases removed from V and 0 bases from J, the gap between germline ends came to 9 bases. Assay: immunoSEQ multiplex PCR; the TCRdb copy retains only in-frame clones and omits some. Counted here are about 89,000 clones, about 89% occurring once; the ten biggest clones make up just over 5.5%. The chain uses TRBV19 and TRBJ2-7; D not certain. The source was peripheral blood, collected 28 days after the second AZD1222 dose. The receptor was derived from an adult who received the AZD1222 COVID-19 vaccine. CDR3 in amino acids: CASSHGLSYEQYF. The CDR3 DNA follows: TGTGCCAGTAGCCACGGGCTCTCCTACGAGCAGTACTTC.